The clone carrying this T cell receptor (beta chain) was observed many times. The source of the sample is a study of spatial heterogeneity in lung cancer. TCRdb re-called the 5' RACE reads through MiXCR, storing one row per CDR3 protein. The table records 36,000 or so distinct CDR3 sequences, around 5% of them present only once. The CDR3 consists of 12 residues. CDR1 is PRHDT and CDR2 is FYEKMQ in the germline V gene (reference sequence). Trimming removed 3 bases from V and 5 bases from J, with 8 bases in between. Sample time point: sample taken at primary tumor resection. Whole RNA from tumor, nontumor lung or frozen PBMC was sequenced unsorted. The donor population consisted of some 72 patients with untreated, early-stage non-small cell lung cancer.

The sequencing used PBMCs, collected at surgery. The TCR was taken from a female donor with early-stage non-small cell lung cancer. This chain uses TRBV13 with TRBJ2-7; no clear D gene. The CDR3 reads CASSFNRDEQYF. CDR3 DNA sequence: TGTGCCAGCAGCTTTAATCGAGACGAGCAGTACTTC.